The 7 T cell receptor beta chains in this list originate from one sample, sequenced in a study of graft-versus-host responses after intestinal transplantation. Sequenced by immunoSEQ multiplex PCR; TCRdb stores in-frame clones only, minus some. Among 90,000 to 150,000 clones listed, around 95% were seen once. Their antigens remain unidentified. The sequenced sample was unstimulated CD8+ T cells sorted from spleen or lymph node cells, obtained before intestinal transplant. The receptors come from a human donor who received an intestinal transplant.

This clone was recorded once. The gene calls are TRBV19 and TRBJ2-1; 10 positions agree with TRBD2. Trimming at V came to 7 bases and at J to 6 bases, leaving 9 bases not matched to a gene. Germline CDR1 LNHDA, CDR2 SQIVND (reference sequence). The CDR3 length is 15 residues. CDR3 nucleotide sequence: TGTGCCAGTACCTTGCTAGCGGGGGCAGGCAATGAGCAGTTCTTC. The encoded protein is CASTLLAGAGNEQFF.

The chain employs TRBV7-2 and TRBJ2-1, with 8 bases aligning to TRBD2. This CDR3 is built from 14 residues. CDR1 SGHTA and CDR2 FQGNSA come from the germline V gene. V was clipped by 5 bases and J by 4 bases; unmatched bases: 4. The CDR3 sequence: CASSPGGSYNEQFF. In DNA form, the CDR3 reads TGTGCCAGCAGCCCGGGGGGGTCGTACAATGAGCAGTTCTTC.

This sequence joins TRBV4-1 and TRBJ2-7; tentative D call: TRBD2 (6 bases). The germline V and J ends were trimmed by 3 bases and 5 bases, with 11 bases remaining between them. Germline CDR1 and CDR2: MGHRA and YSYEKL. This CDR3 has 13 amino acids. The CDR3 spells CASSHGLHNEQYF. CDR3 nucleotides: TGCGCCAGCAGCCATGGACTACATAACGAGCAGTACTTC.

This rearrangement joins TRBV27 to TRBJ2-5; 10 bases match TRBD2. The germline gives CDR1 MNHEY, CDR2 SMNVEV (reference sequence). V dropped 1 base and J dropped 4; count of bases not matched to a gene: 6. The CDR3 is 16 amino acids. CDR3 residues: CASSLFALAGRETQYF. The CDR3 DNA reads as TGTGCCAGCAGTTTATTTGCACTAGCGGGAAGAGAGACCCAGTACTTC.

This chain joins TRBV4-3 and TRBJ1-4, with 7 positions matching TRBD1. Germline assignment: CDR1 LGHNA and CDR2 YSLEER. After removal of 1 base from V and 5 bases from J, the junction contained 7 bases not matched to a gene. The CDR3 has 16 amino acids. CDR3 sequence: CASSQVVGTENEKLFF. The CDR3 DNA is TGCGCCAGCAGCCAAGTGGTCGGGACAGAAAATGAAAAACTGTTTTTT.

The chain is built from TRBV19 and TRBJ2-1; 8 bases are a match to TRBD2. Germline values: CDR1 LNHDA, CDR2 SQIVND (reference sequence). This CDR3 has 15 amino acids. Unmatched junction bases numbered 3, after V lost 2 bases and J lost 3 bases. CDR3 nucleotides: TGTGCCAGTAGTATAATTAGCGGGGACTACAATGAGCAGTTCTTC. Protein product: CASSIISGDYNEQFF.

V gene TRBV6-5 combines with J gene TRBJ1-2; D gene uncertain. Per germline, CDR1 MNHEY and CDR2 SVGAGI. Trimming stripped 0 bases from V and 2 bases from J, with 4 bases between. The CDR3 loop spans 13 amino acids. As DNA, the CDR3 is TGTGCCAGCAGTTACTCGAACAACTATGGCTACACCTTC. It is translated as CASSYSNNYGYTF.